This T cell receptor (beta chain) was captured in a study of control samples from healthy donors and cancer patients. CDR1 is MNHEY, CDR2 SMNVEV, per germline (reference sequence). V lost 5 bases and J lost 0, with 16 bases in between. CDR3 size: 16 residues. Produced via immunoSEQ multiplex PCR; TCRdb's table is partial and in-frame only. In the table there are roughly 20,000 clones, around 84% of which are singletons. The chain uses TRBV27 and TRBJ1-1; weak D call: TRBD1 (6 bases). Specimen: PBMCs. The clonotype comes from a man between 60 and 70 years old with colorectal cancer. In nucleotides, the CDR3 is TGTGCCAGCAGTCACCGGACAGTTAAATTGAACACTGAAGCTTTCTTT. It is translated as CASSHRTVKLNTEAFF.